These T cell receptor beta chains were read from a single sample in a study of post-analysis software for immune sequencing data. MiXCR was run by TCRdb on the PCR reads, yielding one entry per CDR3 protein. The repertoire holds roughly 540,000 distinct CDR3 sequences, around 36% seen once, with less than 6% in the top ten. Sequencing was performed on blood. Receptor source: a girl aged 2-17 years with multiple sclerosis. Each CDR3 is given with its conserved first and last residue. A D gene is named only where the DNA matches it firmly. Where a row states a size, it is once, few, many or the class of an expanded clone; other rows omit it.

NA	TRBV15	TRBJ2-3	few	TGTGCCACCAGCGATAGATCAGGGGTCCACAGAGATACGCAGTATTTT	CATSDRSGVHRDTQYF
NA	TRBV20-1	TRBJ2-5	few	TGCAGTGCTCCTTCCCCAACGGGGGCTGAGACCCAGTACTTC	CSAPSPTGAETQYF
NA	TRBV20-1	TRBJ2-2	NA	TGCAGTGCCCTGGGGCCTTCAGTAAAAACCGGGGAGCTGTTTTTT	CSALGPSVKTGELFF
NA	TRBV6-5	TRBJ2-1	NA	TGTGCCAGCAGTTACTCGAAAGGTAAAATCAATGAGCAGTTCTTC	CASSYSKGKINEQFF
TRBD1	TRBV5-6	TRBJ1-2	NA	TGTGCCAGCAGCTTGTGGGCAGGGGGCCTCCATGGCTACACCTTC	CASSLWAGGLHGYTF
NA	TRBV12-3/TRBV12-4	TRBJ2-3	NA	TGTGCCAGCCTCCCAGAGGTGGGGTCTAGCACAGATACGCAGTATTTT	CASLPEVGSSTDTQYF
NA	TRBV7-9	TRBJ1-1	few	TGTGCCAGCATCATGACGGGCGCCATTGAAGCTTTCTTT	CASIMTGAIEAFF
NA	TRBV19	TRBJ2-7	NA	TGTGCCAGTACAAACAGTGCCTACGAGCAGTACTTC	CASTNSAYEQYF
NA	TRBV20-1	TRBJ2-5	few	TGCAGTGCGGCGGTCCTCACACCAGGGAAAGAGACCCAGTACTTC	CSAAVLTPGKETQYF
NA	TRBV7-2	TRBJ1-4	NA	TGTGCCAGCAGCCCTGCCAGGGAGAAAGTAGAAAAACTGTTTTTT	CASSPAREKVEKLFF
NA	TRBV9	TRBJ2-3	NA	TGTGCCAGCAGCTCCTCTGGGGGGGGCCTGCCCACAGATACGCAGTATTTT	CASSSSGGGLPTDTQYF
NA	TRBV5-1	TRBJ1-1	NA	TGCGCCAGCAGCTTGATGCAGGTGGCCACTGAAGCTTTCTTT	CASSLMQVATEAFF
TRBD1	TRBV28	TRBJ2-5	NA	TGTGCCAGCAGCTCCAGACAGGGACGTCAAGAGACCCAGTACTTC	CASSSRQGRQETQYF
TRBD1	TRBV5-1	TRBJ2-7	few	TGCGCCAGCAGCTTCCATTCGGACAGGGCCTACGAGCAGTACTTC	CASSFHSDRAYEQYF
NA	TRBV10-1	TRBJ1-4	few	TGCGCCAGCAGTAAGGACAGCGGAGGTGAAAAACTGTTTTTT	CASSKDSGGEKLFF
TRBD2	TRBV5-1	TRBJ2-3	NA	TGCGCCAGCAGCTTGCGGTCTAGCGGGGTACCAGATACGCAGTATTTT	CASSLRSSGVPDTQYF
NA	TRBV15	TRBJ2-5	many	TGTGCCACCAGCCGGGGGGCCACCTCACGAGAGACCCAGTACTTC	CATSRGATSRETQYF
TRBD1	TRBV7-9	TRBJ2-7	NA	TGTGCCACGCGAGGGGGCCACGAGCAGTACTTC	CATRGGHEQYF
NA	TRBV28	TRBJ1-2	NA	TGTGCCAGCAGTCTTACGACTGGAGGCCCGGTCTATGGCTACACCTTC	CASSLTTGGPVYGYTF
TRBD1	TRBV11-2	TRBJ1-2	NA	TGTGCCAGCAGCTACGGACAGGGCTCTGCCGGCTATGGCTACACCTTC	CASSYGQGSAGYGYTF
TRBD2	TRBV5-1	TRBJ2-3	few	TGCGCCAGCAGCCCGTCGGGACTAGCGGGGGATACGCAGTATTTT	CASSPSGLAGDTQYF
TRBD1	TRBV20-1	TRBJ2-7	NA	TGCAGTGCAGGACCGAGACAGGGGAACCACGAGCAGTACTTC	CSAGPRQGNHEQYF
TRBD1	TRBV12-3/TRBV12-4	TRBJ2-3	NA	TGTGCCAGCTCGGGACAGCTGAGCACAGATACGCAGTATTTT	CASSGQLSTDTQYF
TRBD2	TRBV9	TRBJ2-5	NA	TGTGCCAGCAGCGTAGACCGCGGGGGGGCTGAGACCCAGTACTTC	CASSVDRGGAETQYF
TRBD2	TRBV18	TRBJ2-1	few	TGTGCCAGCTCATTACTAGCGGGGGATATCAATGAGCAGTTCTTC	CASSLLAGDINEQFF
TRBD2	TRBV6-2/TRBV6-3	TRBJ2-1	few	TGTGCCAGCAGCCGGAGGACTCGGGAGGGGAATGAGCAGTTCTTC	CASSRRTREGNEQFF
NA	TRBV12-3/TRBV12-4	TRBJ1-2	few	TGTGCCAGCAGTTTAATCGGGGGCTACACCTTC	CASSLIGGYTF
TRBD1	TRBV27	TRBJ2-7	NA	TGTGCCAGCAGTTTGTCGGGACAGGGGGTCTACGAGCAGTACTTC	CASSLSGQGVYEQYF